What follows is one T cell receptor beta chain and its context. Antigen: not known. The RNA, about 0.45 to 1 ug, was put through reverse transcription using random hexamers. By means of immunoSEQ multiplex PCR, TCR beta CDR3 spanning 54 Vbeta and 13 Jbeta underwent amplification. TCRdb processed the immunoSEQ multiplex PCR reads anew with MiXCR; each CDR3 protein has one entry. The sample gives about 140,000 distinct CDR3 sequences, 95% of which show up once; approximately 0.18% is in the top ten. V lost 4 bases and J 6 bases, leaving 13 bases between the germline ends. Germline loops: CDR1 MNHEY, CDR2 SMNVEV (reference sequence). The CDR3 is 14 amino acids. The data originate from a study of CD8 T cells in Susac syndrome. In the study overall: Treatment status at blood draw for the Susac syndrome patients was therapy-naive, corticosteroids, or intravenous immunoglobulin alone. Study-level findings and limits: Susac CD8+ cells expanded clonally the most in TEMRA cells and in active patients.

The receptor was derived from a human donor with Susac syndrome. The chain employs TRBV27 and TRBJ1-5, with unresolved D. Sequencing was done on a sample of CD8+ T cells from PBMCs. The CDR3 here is CASSSGIVGQPQHF. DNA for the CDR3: TGTGCCAGCAGTTCGGGAATTGTAGGTCAGCCCCAGCATTTT.